The source of this T cell receptor (beta chain) is a study of control samples from healthy donors and cancer patients. Sequencing was performed with immunoSEQ multiplex PCR; in TCRdb, only in-frame clones are kept and a portion is missing. The sample lists about 98,000 clones; approximately 82% were seen once. The CDR3 totals 13 residues. The V end was cut by 5 bases, the J end by 4 bases, with 9 bases between. CDR1 is MDHEN, CDR2 SYDVKM, per germline. Material for sequencing was blood. The rearrangement uses TRBV28 and TRBJ1-5, with a possible D match to TRBD1 (5 bases). This clonotype originated in a man aged 60 to 75 in good health. The CDR3 loop reads CASSTSGNQPQHF. In DNA, the CDR3 is TGTGCCAGCAGTACCTCAGGGAATCAGCCCCAGCATTTT. The full variable domain, rest sourced from reference TRBV28 and TRBJ1-5, is DVKVTQSSRYLVKRTGEKVFLECVQDMDHENMFWYRQDPGLGLRLIYFSYDVKMKEKGDIPEGYSVSREKKERFSLILESASTNQTSMYLCASSTSGNQPQHFGDGTRLSIL.